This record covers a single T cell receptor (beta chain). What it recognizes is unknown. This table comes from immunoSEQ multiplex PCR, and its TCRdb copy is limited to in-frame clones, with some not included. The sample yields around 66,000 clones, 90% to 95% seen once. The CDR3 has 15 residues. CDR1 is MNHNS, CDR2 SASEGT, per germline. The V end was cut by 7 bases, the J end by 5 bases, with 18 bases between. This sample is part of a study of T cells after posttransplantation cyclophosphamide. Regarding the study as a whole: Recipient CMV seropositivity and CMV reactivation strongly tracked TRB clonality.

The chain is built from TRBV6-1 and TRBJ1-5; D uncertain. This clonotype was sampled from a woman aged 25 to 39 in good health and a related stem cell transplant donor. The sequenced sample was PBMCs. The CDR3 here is CASTSHSGEYQPQHF. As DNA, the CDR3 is TGTGCCAGCACAAGCCACAGCGGCGAGTATCAGCCCCAGCATTTT.